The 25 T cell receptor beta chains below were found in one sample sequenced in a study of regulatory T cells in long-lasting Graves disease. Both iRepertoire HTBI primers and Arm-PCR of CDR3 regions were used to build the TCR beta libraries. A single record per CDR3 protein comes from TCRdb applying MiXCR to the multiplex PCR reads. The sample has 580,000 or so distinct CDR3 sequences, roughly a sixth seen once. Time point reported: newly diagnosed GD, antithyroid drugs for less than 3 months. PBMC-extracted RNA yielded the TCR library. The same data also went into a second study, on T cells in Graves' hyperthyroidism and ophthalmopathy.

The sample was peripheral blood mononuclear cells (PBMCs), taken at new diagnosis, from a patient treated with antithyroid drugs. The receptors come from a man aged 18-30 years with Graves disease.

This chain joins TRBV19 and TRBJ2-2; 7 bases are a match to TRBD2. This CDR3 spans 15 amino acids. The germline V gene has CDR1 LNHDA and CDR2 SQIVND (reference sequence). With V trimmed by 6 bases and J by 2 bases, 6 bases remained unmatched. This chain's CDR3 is CASRGWTSNTGELFF. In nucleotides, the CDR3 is TGTGCCAGTAGGGGGTGGACTAGTAACACCGGGGAGCTGTTTTTT.

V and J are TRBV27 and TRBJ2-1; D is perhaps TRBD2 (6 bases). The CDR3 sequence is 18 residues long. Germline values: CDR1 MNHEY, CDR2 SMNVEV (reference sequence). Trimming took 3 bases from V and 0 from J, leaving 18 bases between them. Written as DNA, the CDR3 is TGTGCCAGCAGTTTCTCGCCGGTGGCGGGACCCTCCTACAATGAGCAGTTCTTC. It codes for CASSFSPVAGPSYNEQFF.

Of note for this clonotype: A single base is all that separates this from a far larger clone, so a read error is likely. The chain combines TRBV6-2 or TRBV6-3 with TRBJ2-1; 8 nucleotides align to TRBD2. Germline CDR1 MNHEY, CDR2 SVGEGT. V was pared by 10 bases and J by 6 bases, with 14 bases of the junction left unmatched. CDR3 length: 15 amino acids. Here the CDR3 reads CATGTNGRAGNEQFF. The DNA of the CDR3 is TGTGCCACCGGGACTAACGGGAGGGCCGGCAATGAGCAGTTCTTC.

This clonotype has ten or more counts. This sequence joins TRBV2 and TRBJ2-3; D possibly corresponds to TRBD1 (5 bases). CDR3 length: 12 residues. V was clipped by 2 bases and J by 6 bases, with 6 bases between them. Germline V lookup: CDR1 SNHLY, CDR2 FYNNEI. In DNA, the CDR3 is TGTGCCAGCAGTGAATCAGGGGATACGCAGTATTTT. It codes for CASSESGDTQYF.

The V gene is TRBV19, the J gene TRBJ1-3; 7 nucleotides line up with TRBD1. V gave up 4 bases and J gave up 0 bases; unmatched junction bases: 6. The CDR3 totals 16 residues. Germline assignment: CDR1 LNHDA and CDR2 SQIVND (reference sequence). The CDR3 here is CASSTTGASSGNTIYF. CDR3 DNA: TGTGCCAGTAGTACCACAGGGGCGAGCTCTGGAAACACCATATATTTT.

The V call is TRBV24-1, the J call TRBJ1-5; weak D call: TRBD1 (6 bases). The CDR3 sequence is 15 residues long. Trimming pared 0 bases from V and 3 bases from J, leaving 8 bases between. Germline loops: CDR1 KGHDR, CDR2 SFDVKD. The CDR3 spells CATSDLGQLNQPQHF. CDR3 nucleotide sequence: TGTGCCACCAGTGATTTGGGACAGCTCAATCAGCCCCAGCATTTT.

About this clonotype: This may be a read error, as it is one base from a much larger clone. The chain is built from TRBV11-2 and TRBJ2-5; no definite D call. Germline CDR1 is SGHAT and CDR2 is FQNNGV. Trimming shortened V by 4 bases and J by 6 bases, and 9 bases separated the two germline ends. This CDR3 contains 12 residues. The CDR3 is CASSSQEKTQYF. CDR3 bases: TGTGCCAGCAGCTCCCAGGAGAAGACCCAGTACTTC. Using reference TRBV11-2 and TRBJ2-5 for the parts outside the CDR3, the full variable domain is EAGVAQSPRYKIIEKRQSVAFWCNPISGHATLYWYQQILGQGPKLLIQFQNNGVVDDSQLPKDRFSAERLKGVDSTLKIQPAKLEDSAVYLCASSSQEKTQYFGPGTRLLVL.

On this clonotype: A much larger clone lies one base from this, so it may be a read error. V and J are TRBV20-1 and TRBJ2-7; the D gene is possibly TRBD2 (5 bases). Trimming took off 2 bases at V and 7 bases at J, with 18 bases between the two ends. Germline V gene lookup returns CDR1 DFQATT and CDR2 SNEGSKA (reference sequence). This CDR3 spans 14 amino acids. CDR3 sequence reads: CSARLVARTNEQYF. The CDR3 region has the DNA TGCAGTGCTAGATTGGTAGCGAGGACGAATGAGCAGTACTTC.

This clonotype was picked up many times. The CDR3 sequence is CASSFPGLGSQYF. The CDR3, as DNA: TGTGCCAGCAGCTTCCCTGGTCTTGGCTCCCAGTACTTC. V is TRBV7-2 and J is TRBJ2-5; no clear D. Germline V gives CDR1 SGHTA, CDR2 FQGNSA. There are 13 residues in the CDR3. The V end lost 3 bases, the J end lost 9 bases, and 14 bases lay between the germline ends.

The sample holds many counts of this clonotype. The CDR3 region has the DNA TGTGCCAGCAGTTTATCCTCCGGAGGGAACACTGAAGCTTTCTTT. Residues: CASSLSSGGNTEAFF. The chain employs TRBV27 and TRBJ1-1; D uncertain. The CDR3 spans 15 residues. Trimming pared 0 bases from V and 1 base from J, leaving 9 bases between. CDR1 is MNHEY and CDR2 is SMNVEV in the germline V gene (reference sequence).

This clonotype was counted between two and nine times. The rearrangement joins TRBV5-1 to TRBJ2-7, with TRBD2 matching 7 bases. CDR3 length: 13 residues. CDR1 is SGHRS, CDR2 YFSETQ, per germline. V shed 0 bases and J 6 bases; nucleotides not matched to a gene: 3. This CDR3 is CASSLVQRGEQYF. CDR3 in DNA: TGCGCCAGCAGCTTGGTGCAGCGGGGCGAGCAGTACTTC. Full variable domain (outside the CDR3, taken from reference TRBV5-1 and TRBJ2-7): KAGVTQTPRYLIKTRGQQVTLSCSPISGHRSVSWYQQTPGQGLQFLFEYFSETQRNKGNFPGRFSGRQFSNSRSEMNVSTLELGDSALYLCASSLVQRGEQYFGPGTRLTVT.

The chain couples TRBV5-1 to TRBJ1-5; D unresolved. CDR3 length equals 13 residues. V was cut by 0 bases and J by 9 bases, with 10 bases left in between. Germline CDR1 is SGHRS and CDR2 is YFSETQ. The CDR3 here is CASSLDQRAPQHF. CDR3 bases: TGCGCCAGCAGCTTGGATCAGAGGGCGCCCCAGCATTTT. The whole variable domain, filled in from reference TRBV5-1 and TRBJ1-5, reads KAGVTQTPRYLIKTRGQQVTLSCSPISGHRSVSWYQQTPGQGLQFLFEYFSETQRNKGNFPGRFSGRQFSNSRSEMNVSTLELGDSALYLCASSLDQRAPQHFGDGTRLSIL.

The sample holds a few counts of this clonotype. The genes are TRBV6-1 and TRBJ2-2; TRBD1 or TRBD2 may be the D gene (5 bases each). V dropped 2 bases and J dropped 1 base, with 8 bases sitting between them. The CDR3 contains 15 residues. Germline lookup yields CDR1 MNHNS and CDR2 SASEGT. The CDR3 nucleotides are TGTGCCAGCAGTGAACCGGGACGGAACACCGGGGAGCTGTTTTTT. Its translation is CASSEPGRNTGELFF.

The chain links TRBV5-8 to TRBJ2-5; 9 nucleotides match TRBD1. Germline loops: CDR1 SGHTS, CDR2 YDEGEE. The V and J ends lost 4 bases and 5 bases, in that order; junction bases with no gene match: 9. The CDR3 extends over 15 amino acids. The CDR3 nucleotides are TGTGCCAGCAGCGTAGGGGACAGGGAATGGGAGACCCAGTACTTC. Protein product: CASSVGDREWETQYF.

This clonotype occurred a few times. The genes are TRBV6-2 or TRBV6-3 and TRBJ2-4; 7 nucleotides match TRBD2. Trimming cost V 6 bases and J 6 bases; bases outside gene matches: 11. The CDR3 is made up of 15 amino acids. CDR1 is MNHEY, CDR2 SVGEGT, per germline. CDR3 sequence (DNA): TGTGCCAGCAGCTATGGCCGGACGGGGGGAAACATTCAGTACTTC. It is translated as CASSYGRTGGNIQYF.

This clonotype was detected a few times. The CDR3 DNA reads as TGTGCCAGCAGCCGACCGATTCGGTTAGGGTACAATGAGCAGTTCTTC. The encoded protein is CASSRPIRLGYNEQFF. The chain carries TRBV7-9 and TRBJ2-1; D not certain. The V and J ends lost 5 bases and 4 bases respectively, with 18 bases between them. Germline V gives CDR1 SEHNR, CDR2 FQNEAQ (reference sequence). The CDR3 has 16 residues. Filled out from reference TRBV7-9 and TRBJ2-1, the complete variable domain reads DTGVSQNPRHKITKRGQNVTFRCDPISEHNRLYWYRQTLGQGPEFLTYFQNEAQLEKSRLLSDRFSAERPKGSFSTLEIQRTEQGDSAMYLCASSRPIRLGYNEQFFGPGTRLTVL.

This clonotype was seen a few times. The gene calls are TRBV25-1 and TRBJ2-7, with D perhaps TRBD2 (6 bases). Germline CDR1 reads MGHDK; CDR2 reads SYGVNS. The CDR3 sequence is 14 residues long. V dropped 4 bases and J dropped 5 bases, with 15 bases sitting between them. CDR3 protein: CASSAEPEGHEQYF. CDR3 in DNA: TGTGCCAGCAGTGCCGAGCCGGAGGGGCACGAGCAGTACTTC.

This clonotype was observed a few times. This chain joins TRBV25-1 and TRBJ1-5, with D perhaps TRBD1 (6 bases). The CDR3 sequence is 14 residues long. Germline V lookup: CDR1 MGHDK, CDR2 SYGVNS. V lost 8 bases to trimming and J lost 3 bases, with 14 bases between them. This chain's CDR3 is CASGSGQNNQPQHF. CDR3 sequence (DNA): TGTGCCAGCGGCTCCGGACAGAACAATCAGCCCCAGCATTTT. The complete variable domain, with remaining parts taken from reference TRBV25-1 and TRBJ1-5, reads EADIYQTPRYLVIGTGKKITLECSQTMGHDKMYWYQQDPGMELHLIHYSYGVNSTEKGDLSSESTVSRIRTEHFPLTLESARPSHTSQYLCASGSGQNNQPQHFGDGTRLSIL.

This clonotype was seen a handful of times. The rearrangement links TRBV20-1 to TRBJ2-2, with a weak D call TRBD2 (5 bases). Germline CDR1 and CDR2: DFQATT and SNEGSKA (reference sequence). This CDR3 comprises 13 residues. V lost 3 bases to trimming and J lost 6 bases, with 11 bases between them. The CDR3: CSARDGAAGELFF. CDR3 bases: TGCAGTGCTAGGGATGGAGCGGCCGGGGAGCTGTTTTTT.

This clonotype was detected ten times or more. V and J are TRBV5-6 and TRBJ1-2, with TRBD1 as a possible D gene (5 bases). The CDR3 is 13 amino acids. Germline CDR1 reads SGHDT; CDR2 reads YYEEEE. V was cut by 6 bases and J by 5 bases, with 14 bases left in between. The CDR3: CASTRPGLYGYTF. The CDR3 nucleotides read TGTGCCAGCACCAGACCGGGACTTTATGGCTACACCTTC.

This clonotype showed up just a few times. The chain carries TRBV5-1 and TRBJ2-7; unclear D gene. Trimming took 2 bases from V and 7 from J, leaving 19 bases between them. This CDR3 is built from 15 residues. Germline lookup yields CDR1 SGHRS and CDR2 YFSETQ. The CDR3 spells CASSFNGPREREQYF. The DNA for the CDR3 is TGCGCCAGCAGCTTCAATGGACCCCGTGAGAGGGAGCAGTACTTC.

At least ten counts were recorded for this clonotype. CDR3 nucleotide sequence: TGTGCCTGGAAGGGGGCCGTGGAGACCCAGTACTTC. Protein: CAWKGAVETQYF. V and J are TRBV30 and TRBJ2-5, with TRBD1 matching 7 bases. CDR1 and CDR2 from the germline V gene are GTSNPN and SVGIG (reference sequence). CDR3 length: 12 residues. With V trimmed by 4 bases and J by 5 bases, 4 bases remained unmatched.

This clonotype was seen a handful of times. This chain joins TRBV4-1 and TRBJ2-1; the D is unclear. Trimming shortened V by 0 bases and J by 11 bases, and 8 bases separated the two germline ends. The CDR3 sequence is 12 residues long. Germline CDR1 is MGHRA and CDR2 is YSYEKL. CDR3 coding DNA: TGCGCCAGCAGCCAAGATAAGGCTCAGCAGTTCTTC. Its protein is CASSQDKAQQFF.

For the CDR3, the DNA is TGTGCCAGCAGTGAAAGACTAGCGGGAGCCTACAATGAGCAGTTCTTC. It encodes CASSERLAGAYNEQFF. V usage is TRBV25-1 and J usage is TRBJ2-1, with 12 bases lining up with TRBD2. The CDR3 is made up of 16 amino acids. J lost 2 bases, V lost 2 bases, and 1 base had no gene match. Germline assignment: CDR1 MGHDK and CDR2 SYGVNS.

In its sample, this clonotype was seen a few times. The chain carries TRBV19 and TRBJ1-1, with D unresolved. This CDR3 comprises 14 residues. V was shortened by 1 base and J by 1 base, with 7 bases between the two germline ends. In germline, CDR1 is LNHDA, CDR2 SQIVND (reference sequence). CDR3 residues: CASSIAHTNTEAFF. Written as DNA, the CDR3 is TGTGCCAGTAGTATAGCGCACACGAACACTGAAGCTTTCTTT.